Included here is one TCR beta chain sequence, with context. The CDR3 loop spans 14 amino acids. Trimming took 0 bases from V and 8 from J, leaving 13 bases between them. Germline V gene sequence: CDR1 KGHSH, CDR2 LQKENI. The sample comes from a study of blood T cell repertoires in COVID-19. On the study more broadly: Whether acute or convalescent, the COVID-19 samples came from the United States, Italy and Spain.

The repertoire was sequenced with immunoSEQ multiplex PCR; TCRdb's copy has only in-frame clones and lacks some. This repertoire shows 250,000 to 300,000 clones, roughly 89% found once; its top ten account for less than 2%. Adults between about 18 and 95 years of age took part from 20 to 25 US areas. Cohort allocation depended upon clinical history that participants reported. Two consecutive negative NP/OP PCR tests, clearance, or resolved symptoms defined Cohort 3 recovery. The clonotype originates from an older woman who had recovered from COVID-19. The source material was PBMCs or T cells enriched from blood (not recorded which). The chain employs TRBV18 and TRBJ1-2, with D possibly TRBD1 on 6 matching bases. The CDR3 here is CASSPPIGGEGYTF. Here the CDR3 DNA reads TGTGCCAGCTCACCACCGATAGGGGGGGAAGGCTACACCTTC.